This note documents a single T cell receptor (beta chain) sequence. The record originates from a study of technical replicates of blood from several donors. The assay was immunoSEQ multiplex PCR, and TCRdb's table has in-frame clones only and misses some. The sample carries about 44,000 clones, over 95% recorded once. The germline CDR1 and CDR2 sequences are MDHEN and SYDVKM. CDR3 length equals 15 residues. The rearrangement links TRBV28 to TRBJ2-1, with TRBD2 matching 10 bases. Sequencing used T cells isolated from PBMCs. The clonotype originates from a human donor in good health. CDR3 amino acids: CATPLAGVGSGEQFF. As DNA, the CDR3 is TGTGCTACCCCTCTAGCGGGAGTAGGTTCCGGTGAGCAGTTCTTC.